This TCR beta chain was captured by sequencing in a study of naive and memory T cell subsets. An equimolar mix of two oligonucleotides served as the beta constant-region primer for TRBC1 and TRBC2. Nested alpha and beta constant-region primers with the SP2 primer drove four PCR rounds on ligated cDNA. TCRdb reanalysed the UMI-ligation and nested PCR reads using MiXCR and keeps one entry per CDR3 protein. Of 21,000 or so distinct CDR3 sequences detected, 9.5% to 11% appear once; the ten largest clones hold 15% to 20%. The CDR3 sequence is 14 residues long. Sequenced sample: central memory CD8+ T cells from blood. The receptor was isolated from a human donor in good health. The chain combines TRBV21-1 with TRBJ1-2. TRBV21-1 is a documented pseudogene. The CDR3 region is CASSIEETNYGYTF. In DNA, the CDR3 is TGTGCCAGCAGCATTGAGGAGACTAACTATGGCTACACCTTC.